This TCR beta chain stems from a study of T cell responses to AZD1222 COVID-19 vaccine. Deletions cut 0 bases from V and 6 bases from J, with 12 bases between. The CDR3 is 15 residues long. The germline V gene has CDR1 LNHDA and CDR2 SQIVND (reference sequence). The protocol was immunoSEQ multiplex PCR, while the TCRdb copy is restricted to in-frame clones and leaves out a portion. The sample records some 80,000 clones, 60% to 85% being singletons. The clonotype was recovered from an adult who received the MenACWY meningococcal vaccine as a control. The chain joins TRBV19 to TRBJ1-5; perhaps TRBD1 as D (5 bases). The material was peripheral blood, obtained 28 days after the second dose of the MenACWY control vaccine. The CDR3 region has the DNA TGTGCCAGTAGTATAGACAGGGATTGGGGTCAGCCCCAGCATTTT. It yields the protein CASSIDRDWGQPQHF.